This entry lists 18 T cell receptor beta chains sequenced from one sample in a study of human T cells and chemical hapten exposure. Time point in this sample: pre-sensitization, week 0. The treatment here: therapeutic diphenylcyclopropenone sensitization with weekly scalp DPC. Via MiXCR, TCRdb re-called the RACE reads, giving one row per CDR3 protein. The sample has roughly 88,000 distinct CDR3 sequences; around 10% are singletons. Material: whole blood, obtained in connection with sensitization to the hapten diphenylcyclopropenone (DPC). These receptors came from a woman between 35 and 50 years old with alopecia areata. Some clones in this sample may be carry-over from other donors' samples.

This clonotype was seen only a few times. The J gene is TRBJ1-6, the V gene TRBV7-8; 7 nucleotides align to TRBD1. This CDR3 contains 15 residues. V was pared by 6 bases and J by 9 bases, with 11 bases of the junction left unmatched. Germline-derived CDR1 and CDR2 are SGHVS and FQNEAQ. Written as DNA, the CDR3 is TGTGCCAGCAGTCGGCAAGGAGGGGGCCGTTCACCCCTCCACTTT. Protein: CASSRQGGGRSPLHF.

Ten or more counts support this clonotype. The V gene is TRBV11-2, the J gene TRBJ1-2, with a possible D match to TRBD1 (5 bases). Per the germline V gene, CDR1 is SGHAT and CDR2 is FQNNGV. CDR3 length: 14 residues. Trimming took off 3 bases at V and 4 bases at J, with 12 bases between the two ends. CDR3 region: CASSFTGGIYGYTF. DNA for the CDR3: TGTGCCAGCAGCTTCACGGGGGGGATCTATGGCTACACCTTC.

The chain has TRBV6-5 and TRBJ2-7; D is undetermined. The CDR3 covers 14 residues. Germline V gene data show CDR1 as MNHEY and CDR2 as SVGAGI. V was cut by 3 bases and J by 3 bases, with 12 bases left in between. The CDR3 nucleotides are TGTGCCAGCAGTTATACTTTAGGCGGCTACGAGCAGTACTTC. It translates to CASSYTLGGYEQYF.

Notes on this clonotype: Just one base apart from a much larger clone, this may be a read error. The chain has TRBV2 and TRBJ1-1; no firm D call. Germline V gene data show CDR1 as SNHLY and CDR2 as FYNNEI. The CDR3 length is 14 residues. DNA of the CDR3: TGTGTCAGCAGTGCGGTACAAATGAACACTGAAGCTTTCTTT. Its translation is CVSSAVQMNTEAFF.

With regard to this clonotype: Possible read error: a much larger clone is one base away. The rearrangement joins TRBV6-1 to TRBJ2-7, with D possibly matching TRBD1 (6 bases). The CDR3 runs 11 residues. The V and J ends lost 6 bases and 7 bases respectively, with 10 bases between them. Germline lookup yields CDR1 MNHNS and CDR2 SASEGT. CDR3 sequence: CASSLGQEQYF. CDR3 bases: TGTGCCAGCAGCCTAGGACAGGAGCAGTACTTC.

The CDR3, as DNA: TGCGCCAGCAGCCAAGGACAGGCCGCTCGCTATGGCTACACCTTC. It encodes CASSQGQAARYGYTF. V usage is TRBV4-3 and J usage is TRBJ1-2, with D possibly matching TRBD1 (6 bases). Germline V gives CDR1 LGHNA, CDR2 YSLEER. Trimming took off 1 base at V and 4 bases at J, with 13 bases between the two ends. CDR3 length equals 15 residues.

This clonotype was counted ten times or more. The chain uses TRBV7-3 and TRBJ1-5; possibly TRBD1 for D (6 bases). The CDR3 is made up of 16 amino acids. Germline CDR1 reads SGHTA; CDR2 reads FQGTGA. Trimming took 5 bases from V and 4 from J, leaving 18 bases between them. As DNA, the CDR3 is TGTGCCAGCAGCCCTTACCCGGGACACCTTAATCAGCCCCAGCATTTT. It translates to CASSPYPGHLNQPQHF. Based on the CDR3 plus reference TRBV7-3 and TRBJ1-5, the full variable domain is GAGVSQTPSNKVTEKGKYVELRCDPISGHTALYWYRQSLGQGPEFLIYFQGTGAADDSGLPNDRFFAVRPEGSVSTLKIQRTERGDSAVYLCASSPYPGHLNQPQHFGDGTRLSIL.

This clonotype was counted only a few times. The chain couples TRBV6-6 to TRBJ2-7, with D perhaps assigned TRBD1 or TRBD2 (5 bases each). Germline assignment: CDR1 MNHNY and CDR2 SVGAGI (reference sequence). This CDR3 contains 15 residues. V was clipped by 2 bases and J by 4 bases, with 15 bases between them. The CDR3 DNA reads as TGTGCCAGCAGTTACGGGACGGCAGGGCCGTACGAGCAGTACTTC. The encoded protein is CASSYGTAGPYEQYF.

This clonotype occurred many times. CDR3 sequence: CSVRPDSNEKLFF. For the CDR3, the DNA is TGCAGCGTCCGTCCCGACAGTAATGAAAAACTGTTTTTT. J is TRBJ1-4 and V is TRBV29-1, with D maybe TRBD1 (5 bases). Germline CDR1 SQVTM, CDR2 ANQGSEA. V lost 6 bases to trimming and J lost 4 bases, with 12 bases between them. The CDR3 totals 13 residues.

This clonotype was counted only a few times. V is TRBV13 and J is TRBJ1-1, with D unresolved. V lost 1 base, J lost 0 bases, and 3 bases lay in between. CDR1 is PRHDT and CDR2 is FYEKMQ in the germline V gene (reference sequence). The CDR3 contains 13 residues. CDR3 sequence: CASSLDLNTEAFF. The CDR3 DNA sequence: TGTGCCAGCAGCTTAGATCTGAACACTGAAGCTTTCTTT. Complete variable domain (other parts from reference TRBV13 and TRBJ1-1): AAGVIQSPRHLIKEKRETATLKCYPIPRHDTVYWYQQGPGQDPQFLISFYEKMQSDKGSIPDRFSAQQFSDYHSELNMSSLELGDSALYFCASSLDLNTEAFFGQGTRLTVV.

This clonotype was seen many times. This chain uses TRBV4-1 with TRBJ2-1, with 7 bases aligning to TRBD1. The CDR3 runs to 14 residues. The V gene end was trimmed by 4 bases and the J gene end by 3 bases; junction bases not matched to a gene: 3. Looked up from germline, CDR1 is MGHRA and CDR2 is YSYEKL. The CDR3 sequence is CASSPGTDYNEQFF. DNA of the CDR3: TGCGCCAGCAGCCCCGGGACAGACTACAATGAGCAGTTCTTC.

This clonotype was seen many times. The chain combines TRBV7-9 with TRBJ1-1; no clear D gene. This CDR3 comprises 15 residues. V lost 1 base and J 1 base, leaving 10 bases between the germline ends. Per the germline V gene, CDR1 is SEHNR and CDR2 is FQNEAQ (reference sequence). The CDR3 DNA reads as TGTGCCAGCAGCTTAGGAGCCTTATCGAACACTGAAGCTTTCTTT. Translating gives CASSLGALSNTEAFF.

The chain recombines TRBV20-1 with TRBJ2-3, with 7 positions matching TRBD1. Germline assignment: CDR1 DFQATT and CDR2 SNEGSKA (reference sequence). CDR3 size: 15 residues. The ends lost 6 bases at V and 0 bases at J; junction bases unmatched: 9. The CDR3, as DNA: TGCAGTGCCAACGACGACAGGGCCAGCACAGATACGCAGTATTTT. This encodes CSANDDRASTDTQYF.

This clonotype was recorded a few times. The V and J genes are TRBV3-1 and TRBJ2-3, with 8 bases lining up with TRBD2. This CDR3 region has 18 residues. After removal of 0 bases from V and 4 bases from J, the junction contained 12 bases not matched to a gene. The V gene's germline CDR1 is LGHDT and CDR2 YNNKEL (reference sequence). CDR3 sequence: CASSQDVDGGAGADTQYF. CDR3 DNA sequence: TGTGCCAGCAGCCAAGACGTGGACGGGGGGGCTGGGGCAGATACGCAGTATTTT.

This clonotype was found a few times. The chain carries TRBV7-6 and TRBJ1-3; D might be TRBD1 (5 bases). V lost 5 bases and J lost 4, with 15 bases in between. The CDR3 sequence is 15 residues long. Germline CDR1 is SGHVS and CDR2 is FNYEAQ. CDR3 sequence: CASSAAGTAGNTIYF. CDR3 bases: TGTGCCAGCAGCGCAGCCGGGACGGCGGGAAACACCATATATTTT. Supplemented by reference TRBV7-6 and TRBJ1-3, the full variable domain reads GAGVSQSPRYKVTKRGQDVALRCDPISGHVSLYWYRQALGQGPEFLTYFNYEAQQDKSGLPNDRFSAERPEGSISTLTIQRTEQRDSAMYRCASSAAGTAGNTIYFGEGSWLTVV.

The V gene is TRBV29-1, the J gene TRBJ2-7; no firm D call. The CDR3 has 14 residues. V gave up 2 bases and J gave up 5 bases, with 16 bases separating them. CDR1 is SQVTM and CDR2 is ANQGSEA in the germline V gene. CDR3 loop: CSVEYARRPNEQYF. The DNA for the CDR3 is TGCAGCGTTGAATACGCCCGCCGACCAAACGAGCAGTACTTC.

This clonotype was found many times. This sequence joins TRBV7-6 and TRBJ1-2; D is undetermined. In germline, CDR1 is SGHVS, CDR2 FNYEAQ. V was pared by 1 base and J by 4 bases, with 10 bases between. This CDR3 has 14 amino acids. CDR3 loop: CASSLDGGTYGYTF. CDR3 nucleotides: TGTGCCAGCAGCTTAGACGGTGGAACCTATGGCTACACCTTC.

This clonotype was seen ten or more times. V is TRBV7-9 and J is TRBJ2-2; 10 nucleotides align to TRBD2. The V and J ends lost 2 bases and 7 bases, in that order; junction bases with no gene match: 4. The CDR3 extends over 15 amino acids. CDR1 is SEHNR and CDR2 is FQNEAQ in the germline V gene (reference sequence). The CDR3 coding sequence is TGTGCCAGCAGCTTAACTAGCGGGGCGAACGGGGAGCTGTTTTTT. Amino acids: CASSLTSGANGELFF.